This entry is about one T cell receptor (beta chain). Its antigen is still unknown. Time point denoted: after dendritic cell vaccination, including at tumor progression/relapse. Germline V lookup: CDR1 MNHEY, CDR2 SMNVEV (reference sequence). This CDR3 has 13 residues. The junction had 12 bases not matched to a gene; V was cut back by 9 bases and J by 12 bases. The entry originates in a study of glioma-infiltrating T cells after dendritic cell vaccination. Study details: Samples are from glioblastoma patients in Phase I and II dendritic cell vaccine trials. Dendritic cell vaccine was injected intradermally three times, biweekly.

Input was around 1.9 ug genomic DNA, or all available if less. Clones were sequenced by immunoSEQ multiplex PCR, and TCRdb holds only the in-frame ones, with some missing. The profile shows about 99,000 clones, around 80% of them singletons. General study points: Higher TCR clonality did not directly relate to longer survival.

This chain joins TRBV27 and TRBJ2-1, with 9 nucleotides matching TRBD2. Source: blood, taken after dendritic cell vaccination. The TCR originated in a human donor with glioblastoma. CDR3 sequence: CASSGGTSLAQFF. CDR3 in DNA: TGTGCCAGTAGCGGCGGGACTAGCCTTGCGCAGTTCTTC.